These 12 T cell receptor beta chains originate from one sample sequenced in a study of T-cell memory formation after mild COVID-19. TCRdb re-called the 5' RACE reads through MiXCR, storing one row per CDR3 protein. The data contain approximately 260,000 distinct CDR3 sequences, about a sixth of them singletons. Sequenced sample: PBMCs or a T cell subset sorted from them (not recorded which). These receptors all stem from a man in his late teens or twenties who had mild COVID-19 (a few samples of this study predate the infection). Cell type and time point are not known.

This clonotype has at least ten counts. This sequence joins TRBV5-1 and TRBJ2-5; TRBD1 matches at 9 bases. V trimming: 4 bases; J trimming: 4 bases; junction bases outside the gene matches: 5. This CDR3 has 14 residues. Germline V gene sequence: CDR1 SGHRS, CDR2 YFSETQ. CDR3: CASSIPDRGETQYF. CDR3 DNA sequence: TGCGCCAGCAGCATACCGGACAGGGGAGAGACCCAGTACTTC.

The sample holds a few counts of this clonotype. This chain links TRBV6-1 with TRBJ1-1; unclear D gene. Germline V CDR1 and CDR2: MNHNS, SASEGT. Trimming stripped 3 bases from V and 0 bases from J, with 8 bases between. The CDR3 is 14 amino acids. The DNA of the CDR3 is TGTGCCAGCAGTGACGCAGCTATGAACACTGAAGCTTTCTTT. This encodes CASSDAAMNTEAFF.

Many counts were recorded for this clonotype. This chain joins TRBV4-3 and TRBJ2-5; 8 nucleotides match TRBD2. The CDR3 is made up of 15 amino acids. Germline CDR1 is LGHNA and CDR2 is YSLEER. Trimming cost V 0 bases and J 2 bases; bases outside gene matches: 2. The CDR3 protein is CASSQDRGGQETQYF. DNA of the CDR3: TGCGCCAGCAGCCAAGATCGGGGGGGTCAAGAGACCCAGTACTTC.

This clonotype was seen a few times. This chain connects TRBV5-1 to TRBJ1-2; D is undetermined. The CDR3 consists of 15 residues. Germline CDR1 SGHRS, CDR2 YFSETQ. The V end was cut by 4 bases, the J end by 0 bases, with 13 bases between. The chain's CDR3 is CASSPTSMANYGYTF. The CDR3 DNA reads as TGCGCCAGCAGCCCCACAAGCATGGCTAACTATGGCTACACCTTC. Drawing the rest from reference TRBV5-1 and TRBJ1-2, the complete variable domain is KAGVTQTPRYLIKTRGQQVTLSCSPISGHRSVSWYQQTPGQGLQFLFEYFSETQRNKGNFPGRFSGRQFSNSRSEMNVSTLELGDSALYLCASSPTSMANYGYTFGSGTRLTVV.

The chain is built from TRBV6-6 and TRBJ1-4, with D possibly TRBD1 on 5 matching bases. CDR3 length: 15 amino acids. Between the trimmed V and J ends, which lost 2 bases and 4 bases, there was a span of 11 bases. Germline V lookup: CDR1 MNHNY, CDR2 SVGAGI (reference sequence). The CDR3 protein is CASSYAEGINEKLFF. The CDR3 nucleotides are TGTGCCAGCAGTTACGCGGAGGGGATTAATGAAAAACTGTTTTTT.

DNA of the CDR3: TGTGCCAGCAGCTTTCCCCTAGTCGAGACCCAGTACTTC. Its protein product is CASSFPLVETQYF. This chain connects TRBV7-9 to TRBJ2-5; D unresolved. CDR3 length equals 13 residues. From germline, CDR1 is SEHNR and CDR2 FQNEAQ (reference sequence). Trimming removed 3 bases at V and 5 bases at J, with 10 bases between. Variable domain in full (rest from reference TRBV7-9 and TRBJ2-5): DTGVSQNPRHKITKRGQNVTFRCDPISEHNRLYWYRQTLGQGPEFLTYFQNEAQLEKSRLLSDRFSAERPKGSFSTLEIQRTEQGDSAMYLCASSFPLVETQYFGPGTRLLVL.

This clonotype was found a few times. The CDR3 region is CASYAQGTEAFF. CDR3 DNA sequence: TGTGCCAGCTATGCTCAGGGCACTGAAGCTTTCTTT. The chain combines TRBV18 with TRBJ1-1; tentatively, D is TRBD1 (5 bases). Germline V gene lookup returns CDR1 KGHSH and CDR2 LQKENI. V shed 7 bases and J shed 4 bases, with 10 bases lying between them. The CDR3 loop spans 12 amino acids.

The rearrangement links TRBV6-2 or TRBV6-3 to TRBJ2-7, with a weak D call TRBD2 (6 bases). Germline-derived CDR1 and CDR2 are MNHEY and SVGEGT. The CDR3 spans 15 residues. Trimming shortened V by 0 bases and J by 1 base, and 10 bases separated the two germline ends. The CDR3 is CASSYSMRGSYEQYV. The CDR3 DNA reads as TGTGCCAGCAGTTACTCGATGCGGGGTTCCTACGAGCAGTACGTC.

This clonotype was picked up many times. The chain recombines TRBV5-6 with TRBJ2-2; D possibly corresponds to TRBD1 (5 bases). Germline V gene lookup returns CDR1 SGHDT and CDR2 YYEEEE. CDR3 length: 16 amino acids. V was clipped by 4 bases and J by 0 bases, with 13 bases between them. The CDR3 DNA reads TGTGCCAGCAGCCTGACAGAGCCCGCGAACACCGGGGAGCTGTTTTTT. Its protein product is CASSLTEPANTGELFF.

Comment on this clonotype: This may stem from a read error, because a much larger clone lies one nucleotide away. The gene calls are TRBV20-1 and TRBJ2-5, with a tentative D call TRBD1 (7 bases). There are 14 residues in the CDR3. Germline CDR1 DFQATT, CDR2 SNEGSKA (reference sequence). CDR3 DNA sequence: TGCAGTCCTAGGTCAGGAGGGGGCTGGGAGACCCAGTACTTC. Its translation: CSPRSGGGWETQYF.

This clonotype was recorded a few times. The CDR3 region has the DNA TGCGCCAGCAGCTTGCCGGAGGACTATGGCTACACCTTC. It encodes CASSLPEDYGYTF. This chain links TRBV5-1 with TRBJ1-2; D not certain. Germline CDR1 and CDR2: SGHRS and YFSETQ. V shed 1 base and J shed 3 bases, with 7 bases lying between them. This CDR3 contains 13 residues.

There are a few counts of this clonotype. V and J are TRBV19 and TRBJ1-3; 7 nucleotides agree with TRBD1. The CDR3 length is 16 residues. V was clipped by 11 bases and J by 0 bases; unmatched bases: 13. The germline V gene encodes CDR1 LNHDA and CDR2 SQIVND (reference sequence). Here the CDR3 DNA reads TGTGCCTCTGACCGGGGACAGAGGATCTCTGGAAACACCATATATTTT. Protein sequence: CASDRGQRISGNTIYF.